These 15 T cell receptor beta chains originate from one sample sequenced in a study of blood T cell repertoires in COVID-19. Measured with immunoSEQ multiplex PCR; TCRdb has only the in-frame clones, and not every one. This sample has 150,000 to 200,000 clones; less than 85% occur once, and the top ten carry about 3%. Input material: peripheral blood. The receptor source for this set is a woman of 80 years or more with acute or convalescent COVID-19.

This sequence joins TRBV9 and TRBJ1-4, with no clear D. Germline CDR1 SGDLS, CDR2 YYNGEE. Between the trimmed V and J ends, which lost 4 bases and 8 bases, there was a span of 15 bases. The CDR3 is 14 amino acids. CDR3 protein: CASSRSLKVEKLFF. The CDR3 DNA sequence: TGTGCCAGCAGCAGGAGCCTAAAAGTCGAAAAACTGTTTTTT.

CDR3 protein: CASSLAGGYTF. The CDR3 DNA reads TGTGCCAGCAGCTTGGCCGGTGGCTACACCTTC. The rearrangement links TRBV5-8 to TRBJ1-2; D gene ambiguous. The V gene lost 0 bases and the J gene lost 7 bases, with 4 bases spanning the gap. Per germline, CDR1 SGHTS and CDR2 YDEGEE. The length of the CDR3 is 11 residues.

This clone was seen a few times. V gene TRBV27 combines with J gene TRBJ2-7; a weak D match, TRBD1 (6 bases). CDR1 and CDR2 from the germline V gene are MNHEY and SMNVEV (reference sequence). CDR3 length equals 14 residues. V shed 6 bases and J shed 5 bases, with 17 bases lying between them. CDR3 loop: CASRRTAERNEQYF. In DNA form, the CDR3 reads TGTGCCAGCAGGCGGACAGCCGAGCGGAACGAGCAGTACTTC.

For the CDR3, the DNA is TGTGCTAGTGGTTTGGACGTAGCGGGATATCAAGAGACCCAGTACTTC. Amino acids: CASGLDVAGYQETQYF. V usage is TRBV12-5 and J usage is TRBJ2-5, with 8 bases identical to TRBD2. The CDR3 totals 16 residues. V dropped 1 base and J dropped 2; count of bases not matched to a gene: 6. Germline assignment: CDR1 LGHNT and CDR2 FRNRAP.

This clone has only one observation. The chain employs TRBV18 and TRBJ1-3, with D perhaps matching TRBD1 (6 bases). This CDR3 spans 16 amino acids. CDR1 and CDR2 (germline): KGHSH, LQKENI. The V end was cut by 0 bases, the J end by 3 bases, with 12 bases between. CDR3 loop: CASSPPVGAGGNTIYF. CDR3 nucleotides: TGTGCCAGCTCACCACCGGTGGGGGCTGGTGGAAACACCATATATTTT.

The sample holds a few counts of this clone. The V gene is TRBV6-5, the J gene TRBJ2-1; 7 nucleotides align to TRBD2. The J segment lost 10 bases and the V segment lost 7 bases, leaving 10 bases of the junction unmatched. This CDR3 is 13 amino acids long. Germline CDR1 is MNHEY and CDR2 is SVGAGI. In DNA form, the CDR3 reads TGTGCCAGCACGAGTAAGAGCGGGAACGAGCAGTTCTTC. Its translation is CASTSKSGNEQFF.

The chain carries TRBV28 and TRBJ2-1; 7 bases align to TRBD2. CDR3 size: 15 residues. The germline V gene has CDR1 MDHEN and CDR2 SYDVKM. Losses at the gene ends were 3 bases for V and 9 bases for J; bases not matched to a gene: 11. CDR3 DNA: TGTGCCAGCAGTTTTTGGGAGGGCCTACTCCCTGAGCAGTTCTTC. This codes for CASSFWEGLLPEQFF.

The table lists this clone with a few counts. The genes are TRBV28 and TRBJ1-6; no clear D gene. The germline CDR1 and CDR2 sequences are MDHEN and SYDVKM. The V end lost 2 bases, the J end lost 0 bases, and 20 bases lay between the germline ends. There are 20 residues in the CDR3. The CDR3 coding sequence is TGTGCCAGCAGTTTAAAAGAGGAGTCCTCTCTACCCTCCTATAATTCACCCCTCCACTTT. It specifies CASSLKEESSLPSYNSPLHF. Based on the CDR3 plus reference TRBV28 and TRBJ1-6, the full variable domain is DVKVTQSSRYLVKRTGEKVFLECVQDMDHENMFWYRQDPGLGLRLIYFSYDVKMKEKGDIPEGYSVSREKKERFSLILESASTNQTSMYLCASSLKEESSLPSYNSPLHFGNGTRLTVT.

The chain recombines TRBV4-2 with TRBJ2-7, with 12 bases matching TRBD2. V was clipped by 4 bases and J by 4 bases; unmatched bases: 8. CDR3 length: 16 residues. Looked up from germline, CDR1 is LGHNA and CDR2 is YNFKEQ. This CDR3 reads CASSRPLAGGTYEQYF. DNA of the CDR3: TGTGCCAGCAGCCGCCCCCTAGCGGGGGGGACATACGAGCAGTACTTC.

The chain links TRBV28 to TRBJ2-1, with TRBD2 matching 8 bases. V lost 5 bases and J lost 6; bases outside the gene matches: 9. CDR3 length equals 15 residues. Germline-derived CDR1 and CDR2 are MDHEN and SYDVKM. The chain's CDR3 is CASSQPGLVINEQFF. The CDR3 nucleotides read TGTGCCAGCAGTCAGCCGGGACTAGTTATCAATGAGCAGTTCTTC. The complete variable domain, with remaining parts taken from reference TRBV28 and TRBJ2-1, reads DVKVTQSSRYLVKRTGEKVFLECVQDMDHENMFWYRQDPGLGLRLIYFSYDVKMKEKGDIPEGYSVSREKKERFSLILESASTNQTSMYLCASSQPGLVINEQFFGPGTRLTVL.

The chain uses TRBV27 and TRBJ1-1; no clear D. V dropped 3 bases and J dropped 0 bases, with 8 bases sitting between them. The V gene's germline CDR1 is MNHEY and CDR2 SMNVEV (reference sequence). The CDR3 spans 14 residues. DNA for the CDR3: TGTGCCAGCAGTTTTAGACATCTGAACACTGAAGCTTTCTTT. It specifies CASSFRHLNTEAFF.

The J gene is TRBJ2-1, the V gene TRBV5-1; 7 positions match TRBD1. V dropped 0 bases and J dropped 4; count of bases not matched to a gene: 1. The CDR3 loop spans 14 amino acids. Germline V CDR1 and CDR2: SGHRS, YFSETQ. In DNA, the CDR3 is TGCGCCAGCAGCTTGGGGGACAGATACAATGAGCAGTTCTTC. Its protein product is CASSLGDRYNEQFF.

A few counts support this clone. The J gene is TRBJ2-1, the V gene TRBV3-1 (or the pseudogene TRBV3-2); D gene uncertain. From germline, CDR1 is LGHDT and CDR2 YNNKEL (reference sequence). The CDR3 runs to 14 residues. Between the trimmed V and J ends, which lost 3 bases and 9 bases, there was a span of 15 bases. In DNA form, the CDR3 reads TGTGCCAGCAGCCAGCTACCCCCTCGCGGTGAGCAGTTCTTC. Translating gives CASSQLPPRGEQFF.

The V gene is TRBV30, the J gene TRBJ2-1, with TRBD2 as a possible D gene (5 bases). Germline loops: CDR1 GTSNPN, CDR2 SVGIG (reference sequence). V dropped 0 bases and J dropped 1 base, with 7 bases sitting between them. The CDR3 sequence is 14 residues long. CDR3 protein: CAWSVTGSYNEQFF. In DNA form, the CDR3 reads TGTGCCTGGAGTGTAACGGGGTCCTACAATGAGCAGTTCTTC.

V usage is TRBV5-5 and J usage is TRBJ2-7; 7 nucleotides agree with TRBD2. The germline V gene has CDR1 SGHKS and CDR2 YYEKEE (reference sequence). The V and J ends lost 7 bases and 0 bases, in that order; junction bases with no gene match: 4. The CDR3 totals 13 residues. The CDR3 region is CASGTNPSYEQYF. CDR3 nucleotide sequence: TGTGCCAGCGGGACTAACCCCTCCTACGAGCAGTACTTC. Drawing the rest from reference TRBV5-5 and TRBJ2-7, the complete variable domain is DAGVTQSPTHLIKTRGQQVTLRCSPISGHKSVSWYQQVLGQGPQFIFQYYEKEERGRGNFPDRFSARQFPNYSSELNVNALLLGDSALYLCASGTNPSYEQYFGPGTRLTVT.